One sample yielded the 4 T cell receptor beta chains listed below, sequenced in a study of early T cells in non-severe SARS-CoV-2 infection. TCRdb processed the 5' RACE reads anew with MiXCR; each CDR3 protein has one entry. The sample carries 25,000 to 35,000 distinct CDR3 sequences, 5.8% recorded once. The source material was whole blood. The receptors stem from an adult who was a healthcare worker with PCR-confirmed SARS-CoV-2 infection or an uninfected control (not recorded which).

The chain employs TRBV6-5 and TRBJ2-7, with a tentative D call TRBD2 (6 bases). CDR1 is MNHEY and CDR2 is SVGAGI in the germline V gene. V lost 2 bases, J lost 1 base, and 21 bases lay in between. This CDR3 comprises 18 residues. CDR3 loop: CASSYSSLRSGQSYEQYF. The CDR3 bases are TGTGCCAGCAGTTACAGCAGCCTTCGTAGCGGACAATCCTACGAGCAGTACTTC.

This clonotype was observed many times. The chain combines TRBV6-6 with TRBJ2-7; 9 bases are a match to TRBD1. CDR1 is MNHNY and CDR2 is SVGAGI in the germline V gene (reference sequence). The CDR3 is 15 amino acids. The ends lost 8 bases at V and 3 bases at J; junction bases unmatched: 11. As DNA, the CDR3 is TGTGCCAGCCATAAACCGGGACAGGGTGTCTACGAGCAGTACTTC. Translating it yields CASHKPGQGVYEQYF.

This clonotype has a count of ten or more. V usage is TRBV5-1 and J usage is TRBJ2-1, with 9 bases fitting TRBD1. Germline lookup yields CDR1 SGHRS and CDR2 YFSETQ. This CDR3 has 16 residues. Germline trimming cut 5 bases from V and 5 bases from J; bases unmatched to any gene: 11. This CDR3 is CASSRLPGQGDNEQFF. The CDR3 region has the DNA TGCGCCAGCAGTCGACTGCCGGGACAGGGAGACAATGAGCAGTTCTTC.

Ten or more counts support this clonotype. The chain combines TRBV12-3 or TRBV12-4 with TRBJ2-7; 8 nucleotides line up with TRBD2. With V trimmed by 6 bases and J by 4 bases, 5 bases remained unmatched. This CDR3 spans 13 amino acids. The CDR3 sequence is CASSPRGGYEQYF. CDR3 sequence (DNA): TGTGCCAGCAGCCCTCGGGGGGGTTACGAGCAGTACTTC.